This T cell receptor (beta chain) was sequenced during a study of T cells in localized non-small cell lung cancer. The V segment lost 4 bases and the J segment 3 bases; nucleotides outside the gene matches: 6. The CDR3 runs 15 residues. From germline, CDR1 is MDHEN and CDR2 SYDVKM. Clones were sequenced by immunoSEQ multiplex PCR, and TCRdb holds only the in-frame ones, with some missing. Of under 55,000 clones in the sample, 91% are singletons; the top ten hold approximately 10%. The chain joins TRBV28 to TRBJ1-1; 9 bases are shared with TRBD1. The receptor's source is a woman aged 35 to 69 with stage II lung adenocarcinoma. Sequenced here: PBMCs, sampled before any cancer treatment. CDR3 bases: TGTGCCAGCAGTTCCCCGGGACAGGGAGACACTGAAGCTTTCTTT. It yields the protein CASSSPGQGDTEAFF.